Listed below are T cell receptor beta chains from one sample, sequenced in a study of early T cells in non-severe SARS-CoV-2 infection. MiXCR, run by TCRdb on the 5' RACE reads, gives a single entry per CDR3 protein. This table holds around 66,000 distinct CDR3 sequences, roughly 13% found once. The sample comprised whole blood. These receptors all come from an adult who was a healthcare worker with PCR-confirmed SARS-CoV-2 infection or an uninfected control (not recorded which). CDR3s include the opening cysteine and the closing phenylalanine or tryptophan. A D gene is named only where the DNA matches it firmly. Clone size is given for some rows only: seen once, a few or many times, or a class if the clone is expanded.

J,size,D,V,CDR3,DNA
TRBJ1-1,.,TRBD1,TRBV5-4,CASSLGGTGRAFF,TGTGCCAGCAGCTTGGGGGGGACAGGGCGTGCTTTCTTT
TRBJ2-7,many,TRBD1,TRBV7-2,CASSLAGTVAYEQYF,TGTGCCAGCAGCTTAGCCGGGACAGTCGCCTACGAGCAGTACTTC
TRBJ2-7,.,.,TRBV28,CASSFRVSRAVPTYEQYF,TGTGCCAGCAGTTTCAGAGTGTCCAGGGCCGTTCCAACCTACGAGCAGTACTTC
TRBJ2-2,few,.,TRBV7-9,CASSPLQGPGELFF,TGTGCCAGCAGCCCTCTACAGGGTCCCGGGGAGCTGTTTTTT
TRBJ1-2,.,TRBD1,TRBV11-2,CASSFWDRGLRYGYTF,TGTGCCAGCAGCTTTTGGGACAGGGGGCTGCGGTATGGCTACACCTTC
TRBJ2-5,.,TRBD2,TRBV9,CASSIGTSTETQYF,TGTGCCAGCAGCATCGGGACTAGCACAGAGACCCAGTACTTC
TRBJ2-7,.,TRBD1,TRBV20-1,CSARDRRDRISSYEQYF,TGCAGTGCTAGAGATCGCCGGGACAGGATTTCATCCTACGAGCAGTACTTC
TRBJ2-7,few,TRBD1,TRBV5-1,CASSSGTGVEQYF,TGCGCCAGCAGCTCCGGAACAGGGGTCGAGCAGTACTTC
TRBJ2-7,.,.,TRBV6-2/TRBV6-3,CASSRRLGILSYEQYF,TGTGCCAGCAGTCGACGACTTGGGATCTTATCCTACGAGCAGTACTTC
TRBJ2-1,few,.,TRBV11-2,CASSLISDWCIF,TGTGCCAGCAGCTTAATTTCGGACTGGTGCATCTTC
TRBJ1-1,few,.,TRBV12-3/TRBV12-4,CASSLLDEGGEAFF,TGTGCCAGCAGTTTACTGGATGAAGGAGGTGAAGCTTTCTTT
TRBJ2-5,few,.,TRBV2,CASSLGLPQETQYF,TGTGCCAGCAGTTTAGGACTACCGCAAGAGACCCAGTACTTC
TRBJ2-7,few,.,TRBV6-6,CASSFSLYEQYF,TGTGCCAGCAGTTTTTCCCTTTACGAGCAGTACTTC
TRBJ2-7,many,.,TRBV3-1,CASSQVPRSDEQYF,TGTGCCAGCAGCCAAGTCCCACGGTCGGACGAGCAGTACTTC
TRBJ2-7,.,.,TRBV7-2,CASSLARGEQYF,TGTGCCAGCAGCTTAGCGCGAGGAGAGCAGTACTTC
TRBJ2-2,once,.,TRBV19,CASSLGGKGTGELFF,TGTGCCAGTAGCCTCGGAGGGAAGGGCACCGGGGAGCTGTTTTTT
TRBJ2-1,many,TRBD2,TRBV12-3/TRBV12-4,CASSVSGYNEQFF,TGTGCCAGCAGCGTTAGCGGGTACAATGAGCAGTTCTTC
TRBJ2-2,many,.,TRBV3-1,CASSQSRGFNTGELFF,TGTGCCAGCAGCCAGAGTCGGGGGTTTAACACCGGGGAGCTGTTTTTT
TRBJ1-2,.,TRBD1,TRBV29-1,CSVETGFYGYTF,TGCAGCGTTGAGACAGGGTTCTATGGCTACACCTTC
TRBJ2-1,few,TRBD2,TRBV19,CASSISLAANEQFF,TGTGCCAGTAGTATTAGTCTAGCGGCCAATGAGCAGTTCTTC
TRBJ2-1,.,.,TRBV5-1,CASERYGTNYNEQFF,TGCGCCAGTGAGCGGTACGGGACAAATTACAATGAGCAGTTCTTC
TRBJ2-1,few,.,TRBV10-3,CAISEGSGSSYNEQFF,TGTGCCATCAGTGAGGGTAGCGGCAGCTCCTACAATGAGCAGTTCTTC
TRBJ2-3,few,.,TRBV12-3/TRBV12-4,CASSLNRGTDTQYF,TGTGCCAGCAGTTTGAACAGGGGCACAGATACGCAGTATTTT
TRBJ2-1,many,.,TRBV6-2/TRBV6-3,CASSYVDIYNEQFF,TGTGCCAGCAGTTACGTGGACATATACAATGAGCAGTTCTTC
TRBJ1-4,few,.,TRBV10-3,CAISESSGAMRREKLFF,TGTGCCATCAGTGAGTCATCTGGGGCGATGCGGCGAGAAAAACTGTTTTTT
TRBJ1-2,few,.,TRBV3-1,CASSQDYKNYGYTF,TGTGCCAGCAGCCAAGATTATAAGAACTATGGCTACACCTTC
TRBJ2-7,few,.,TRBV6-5,CASSLPGLGYEQYF,TGTGCCAGCAGTTTACCGGGACTGGGTTACGAGCAGTACTTC
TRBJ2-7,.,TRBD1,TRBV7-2,CASSLHQGAWEQYF,TGTGCCAGCAGCTTACATCAGGGGGCTTGGGAGCAGTACTTC
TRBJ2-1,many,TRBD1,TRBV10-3,CATTGDPYNEQFF,TGTGCCACTACAGGGGACCCCTACAATGAGCAGTTCTTC
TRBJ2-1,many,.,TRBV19,CASRSPDRVSYNEQFF,TGTGCCAGTAGGAGTCCGGACAGAGTCTCCTACAATGAGCAGTTCTTC
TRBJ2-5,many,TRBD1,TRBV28,CASTPGQTYQETQYF,TGTGCCAGCACCCCGGGACAGACTTACCAAGAGACCCAGTACTTC
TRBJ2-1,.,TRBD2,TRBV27,CASSLLPSGGTYNEQFF,TGTGCCAGCAGTTTACTCCCTAGCGGGGGGACTTACAATGAGCAGTTCTTC
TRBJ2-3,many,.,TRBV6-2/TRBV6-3,CASSYPRTSTDTQYF,TGTGCCAGCAGTTACCCACGGACTAGCACAGATACGCAGTATTTT
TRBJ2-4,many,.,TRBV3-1,CASSLAKNIQYF,TGTGCCAGCAGCCTCGCCAAAAACATTCAGTACTTC
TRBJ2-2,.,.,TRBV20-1,CSARDPRGSAGELFF,TGCAGTGCTAGAGACCCTCGGGGGAGCGCCGGGGAGCTGTTTTTT
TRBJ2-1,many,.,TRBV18,CASSSGREQFF,TGTGCCAGCTCATCAGGCCGGGAGCAGTTCTTC
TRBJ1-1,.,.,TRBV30,CAWSETMNTEAFF,TGTGCCTGGAGTGAGACAATGAACACTGAAGCTTTCTTT
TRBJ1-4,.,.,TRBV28,CASSFGGGNEKLFF,TGTGCCAGCAGTTTCGGGGGAGGCAATGAAAAACTGTTTTTT
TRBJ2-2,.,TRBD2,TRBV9,CASSREGRGTWELFF,TGTGCCAGCAGCCGGGAGGGCCGGGGCACCTGGGAGCTGTTTTTT
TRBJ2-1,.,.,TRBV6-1,CASSEAGFRGQFF,TGTGCCAGCAGTGAAGCCGGGTTTAGGGGGCAGTTCTTC